Listed here are 15 T cell receptor beta chains from one sample, sequenced in a study of Ad26.COV2.S vaccination and SARS-CoV-2 variants. Assay used: immunoSEQ multiplex PCR; TCRdb lists only in-frame clones, some missing. The sample holds approximately 340,000 clones, roughly 94% seen once. Sequenced material: peripheral blood, taken after recovery from COVID-19. These receptors came from a human donor who had recovered from COVID-19.

The chain has TRBV15 and TRBJ2-7; D may be TRBD1 (5 bases). Trimming left V 0 bases short and J 5 bases short, with 17 bases between. This CDR3 contains 16 residues. Germline CDR1 reads LNHNV; CDR2 reads YYDKDF (reference sequence). The CDR3 DNA reads TGTGCCACCAGCAGAGATTCGGTCAGGGTTAGGGACGAGCAGTACTTC. Its protein product is CATSRDSVRVRDEQYF.

The chain has TRBV5-5 and TRBJ1-1; the D is unclear. V lost 2 bases, J lost 0 bases, and 11 bases lay in between. This CDR3 has 15 residues. Germline values: CDR1 SGHKS, CDR2 YYEKEE (reference sequence). CDR3 sequence reads: CASSFRRAMNTEAFF. The CDR3 nucleotides read TGTGCCAGCAGCTTCCGTCGGGCTATGAACACTGAAGCTTTCTTT.

V is TRBV13 and J is TRBJ1-2, with D uncertain. The germline gives CDR1 PRHDT, CDR2 FYEKMQ (reference sequence). Trimming took off 0 bases at V and 2 bases at J, with 10 bases between the two ends. The CDR3 runs to 15 residues. Here the CDR3 reads CASSLGLGRNYGYTF. The CDR3 DNA is TGTGCCAGCAGCTTAGGATTAGGCAGGAACTATGGCTACACCTTC. The whole variable domain, remainder taken from reference TRBV13 and TRBJ1-2, is AAGVIQSPRHLIKEKRETATLKCYPIPRHDTVYWYQQGPGQDPQFLISFYEKMQSDKGSIPDRFSAQQFSDYHSELNMSSLELGDSALYFCASSLGLGRNYGYTFGSGTRLTVV.

The chain uses TRBV11-3 and TRBJ1-1, with 7 bases that match TRBD1. V gave up 3 bases and J gave up 4 bases; unmatched junction bases: 5. Looked up from germline, CDR1 is SGHNT and CDR2 is YENEEA. The CDR3 spans 14 residues. CDR3 bases: TGTGCCAGCAGCTTTGGTACAGGGGTCACTGAAGCTTTCTTT. It codes for CASSFGTGVTEAFF. The full variable domain, with the rest looked up from reference TRBV11-3 and TRBJ1-1, is EAGVVQSPRYKIIEKKQPVAFWCNPISGHNTLYWYLQNLGQGPELLIRYENEEAVDDSQLPKDRFSAERLKGVDSTLKIQPAELGDSAVYLCASSFGTGVTEAFFGQGTRLTVV.

The genes are TRBV6-5 and TRBJ2-7, with 8 bases aligning to TRBD1. In germline, CDR1 is MNHEY, CDR2 SVGAGI. The CDR3 loop spans 15 amino acids. V was pared by 8 bases and J by 6 bases, with 15 bases of the junction left unmatched. DNA of the CDR3: TGTGCCAGCCACTACCTCGGGACAGGTTTCATCGAGCAGTACTTC. Protein sequence: CASHYLGTGFIEQYF.

The chain is built from TRBV5-6 and TRBJ2-5; 7 nucleotides agree with TRBD1. Germline V gene lookup returns CDR1 SGHDT and CDR2 YYEEEE. J lost 0 bases, V lost 4 bases, and 6 bases had no gene match. The CDR3 loop spans 15 amino acids. The CDR3: CASSPRGYHQETQYF. CDR3 DNA: TGTGCCAGCAGCCCCAGGGGGTACCACCAAGAGACCCAGTACTTC.

The chain has TRBV7-2 and TRBJ2-2; perhaps TRBD2 as D (6 bases). The CDR3 has 16 amino acids. The germline V gene encodes CDR1 SGHTA and CDR2 FQGNSA. Trimming shortened V by 1 base and J by 0 bases, and 9 bases separated the two germline ends. For the CDR3, the DNA is TGTGCCAGCAGCTTAGTATCGGGGGCGAACACCGGGGAGCTGTTTTTT. This sequence encodes CASSLVSGANTGELFF. The whole variable domain, remainder taken from reference TRBV7-2 and TRBJ2-2, is GAGVSQSPSNKVTEKGKDVELRCDPISGHTALYWYRQSLGQGLEFLIYFQGNSAPDKSGLPSDRFSAERTGGSVSTLTIQRTQQEDSAVYLCASSLVSGANTGELFFGEGSRLTVL.

The chain carries TRBV5-6 and TRBJ2-1; D is tentatively TRBD1 or TRBD2 (5 bases each). This CDR3 region has 15 residues. With 1 base removed from V and 5 bases from J, the gap between germline ends came to 13 bases. Germline V gene data show CDR1 as SGHDT and CDR2 as YYEEEE. Written as DNA, the CDR3 is TGTGCCAGCAGCTTGTTGGCAGGGACCCACAATGAGCAGTTCTTC. The encoded protein is CASSLLAGTHNEQFF.

The rearrangement uses TRBV19 and TRBJ1-5; no definite D call. CDR3 length: 11 residues. Germline lookup yields CDR1 LNHDA and CDR2 SQIVND (reference sequence). Between the trimmed V and J ends, which lost 8 bases and 2 bases, there was a span of 4 bases. CDR3 in DNA: TGTGCCAGTGGGGGCAATCAGCCCCAGCATTTT. Translated, it gives CASGGNQPQHF.

CDR3 protein: CASSFVGSSGNTIYF. CDR3 nucleotides: TGCGCCAGCAGCTTTGTTGGAAGCTCTGGAAACACCATATATTTT. The gene calls are TRBV5-1 and TRBJ1-3; D is ambiguous. The CDR3 is 15 amino acids. The germline V gene encodes CDR1 SGHRS and CDR2 YFSETQ. Deletions cut 2 bases from V and 0 bases from J, with 9 bases between.

This clone was observed a single time. The gene calls are TRBV20-1 and TRBJ2-1; D might be TRBD2 (5 bases). CDR3 size: 13 residues. Trimming pared 3 bases from V and 6 bases from J, leaving 12 bases between. Germline V gene sequence: CDR1 DFQATT, CDR2 SNEGSKA (reference sequence). The CDR3 coding sequence is TGCAGTGCTAGTCCGGGATGGCGCAATGAGCAGTTCTTC. This codes for CSASPGWRNEQFF.

The V and J genes are TRBV18 and TRBJ1-2; 8 bases align to TRBD1. CDR3 length: 16 amino acids. CDR1 is KGHSH, CDR2 LQKENI, per germline. V gave up 0 bases and J gave up 1 base; unmatched junction bases: 4. CDR3 residues: CASSPPGTGSNYGYTF. CDR3 bases: TGTGCCAGCTCACCACCCGGGACAGGAAGTAACTATGGCTACACCTTC.

The chain is built from TRBV7-9 and TRBJ1-1; 7 nucleotides align to TRBD1. V shed 5 bases and J 12 bases; nucleotides not matched to a gene: 12. CDR1 and CDR2 from the germline V gene are SEHNR and FQNEAQ (reference sequence). There are 13 residues in the CDR3. The CDR3 DNA sequence: TGTGCCAGCAGCCTATTAGGACAGGCTGGAACTTTCTTT. It specifies CASSLLGQAGTFF.

The chain combines TRBV7-9 with TRBJ2-2; D might be TRBD2 (6 bases). CDR3 size: 17 residues. The germline V gene has CDR1 SEHNR and CDR2 FQNEAQ (reference sequence). V shed 2 bases and J shed 3 bases, with 16 bases lying between them. Here the CDR3 DNA reads TGTGCCAGCAGCTTAAGCCGCGGGACCTCATACACCGGGGAGCTGTTTTTT. The encoded protein is CASSLSRGTSYTGELFF. The complete variable domain, with remaining parts taken from reference TRBV7-9 and TRBJ2-2, reads DTGVSQNPRHKITKRGQNVTFRCDPISEHNRLYWYRQTLGQGPEFLTYFQNEAQLEKSRLLSDRFSAERPKGSFSTLEIQRTEQGDSAMYLCASSLSRGTSYTGELFFGEGSRLTVL.

The chain links TRBV13 to TRBJ1-3, with a possible D match to TRBD1 (5 bases). The CDR3 runs to 15 residues. Trimming shortened V by 8 bases and J by 2 bases, and 16 bases separated the two germline ends. CDR1 PRHDT and CDR2 FYEKMQ come from the germline V gene (reference sequence). CDR3 nucleotide sequence: TGTGCCAGCTCCCGGGGGGGAGTGACTGGAAACACCATATATTTT. Protein product: CASSRGGVTGNTIYF. The entire variable domain, with the rest obtained from reference TRBV13 and TRBJ1-3, is as follows: AAGVIQSPRHLIKEKRETATLKCYPIPRHDTVYWYQQGPGQDPQFLISFYEKMQSDKGSIPDRFSAQQFSDYHSELNMSSLELGDSALYFCASSRGGVTGNTIYFGEGSWLTVV.